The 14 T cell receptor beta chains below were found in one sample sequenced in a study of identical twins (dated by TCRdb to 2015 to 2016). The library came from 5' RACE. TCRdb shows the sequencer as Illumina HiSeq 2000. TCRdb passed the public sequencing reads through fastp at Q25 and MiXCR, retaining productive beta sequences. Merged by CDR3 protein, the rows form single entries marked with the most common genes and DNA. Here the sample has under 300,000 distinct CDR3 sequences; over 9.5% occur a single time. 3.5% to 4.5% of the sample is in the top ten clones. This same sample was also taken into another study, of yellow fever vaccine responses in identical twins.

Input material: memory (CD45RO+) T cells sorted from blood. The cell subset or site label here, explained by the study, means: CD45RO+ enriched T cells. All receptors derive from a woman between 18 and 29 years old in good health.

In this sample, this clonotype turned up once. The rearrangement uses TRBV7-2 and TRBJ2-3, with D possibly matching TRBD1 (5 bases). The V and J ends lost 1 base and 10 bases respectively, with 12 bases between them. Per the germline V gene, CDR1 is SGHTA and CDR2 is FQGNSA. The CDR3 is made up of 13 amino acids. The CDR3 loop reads CASSLVTRAAQYF. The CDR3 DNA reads TGTGCCAGCAGCTTAGTAACCAGGGCGGCGCAGTATTTT. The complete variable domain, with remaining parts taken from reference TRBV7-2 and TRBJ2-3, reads GAGVSQSPSNKVTEKGKDVELRCDPISGHTALYWYRQSLGQGLEFLIYFQGNSAPDKSGLPSDRFSAERTGGSVSTLTIQRTQQEDSAVYLCASSLVTRAAQYFGPGTRLTVL.

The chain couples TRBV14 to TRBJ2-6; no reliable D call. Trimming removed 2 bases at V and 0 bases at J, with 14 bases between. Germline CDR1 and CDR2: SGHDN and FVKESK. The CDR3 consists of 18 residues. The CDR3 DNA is TGTGCCAGCAGCCAATATGTTTCCTTTTTCTCTGGGGCCAACGTCCTGACTTTC. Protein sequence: CASSQYVSFFSGANVLTF.

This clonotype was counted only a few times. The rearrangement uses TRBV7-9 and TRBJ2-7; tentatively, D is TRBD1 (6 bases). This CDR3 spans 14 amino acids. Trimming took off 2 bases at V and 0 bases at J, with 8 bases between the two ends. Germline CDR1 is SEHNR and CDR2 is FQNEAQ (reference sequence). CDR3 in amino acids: CASSLPGDSYEQYF. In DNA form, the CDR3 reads TGTGCCAGCAGCTTACCAGGGGACTCCTACGAGCAGTACTTC.

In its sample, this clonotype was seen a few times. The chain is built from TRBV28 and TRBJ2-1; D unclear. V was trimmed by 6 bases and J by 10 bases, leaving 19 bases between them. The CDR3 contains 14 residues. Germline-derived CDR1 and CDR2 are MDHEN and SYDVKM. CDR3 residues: CASSPEPQLGEQFF. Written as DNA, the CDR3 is TGTGCCAGCAGCCCCGAACCGCAATTGGGCGAGCAGTTCTTC.

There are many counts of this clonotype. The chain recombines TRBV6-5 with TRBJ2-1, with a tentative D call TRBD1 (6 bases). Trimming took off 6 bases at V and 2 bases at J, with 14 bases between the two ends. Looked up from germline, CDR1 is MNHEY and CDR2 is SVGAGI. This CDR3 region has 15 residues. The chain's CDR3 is CASSRRDTPYNEQFF. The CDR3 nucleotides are TGTGCCAGCAGCCGCCGGGACACCCCCTACAATGAGCAGTTCTTC.

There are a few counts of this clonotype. CDR3 residues: CASSLIQGTAYEQYF. In nucleotides, the CDR3 is TGCGCCAGCAGCTTGATACAGGGGACCGCCTACGAGCAGTACTTC. V and J are TRBV5-1 and TRBJ2-7; 7 bases align to TRBD1. CDR1 SGHRS and CDR2 YFSETQ come from the germline V gene. V was pared by 1 base and J by 2 bases, with 6 bases of the junction left unmatched. The CDR3 spans 15 residues.

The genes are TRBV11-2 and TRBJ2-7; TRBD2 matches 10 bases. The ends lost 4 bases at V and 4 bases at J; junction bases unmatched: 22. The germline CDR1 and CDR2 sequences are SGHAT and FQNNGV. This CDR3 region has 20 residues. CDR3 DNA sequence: TGTGCCAGCAGCTCACCCCACGGGACTAGCGAATCCATCCAGCTGTACGAGCAGTACTTC. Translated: CASSSPHGTSESIQLYEQYF. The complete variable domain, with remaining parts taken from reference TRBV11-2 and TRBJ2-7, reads EAGVAQSPRYKIIEKRQSVAFWCNPISGHATLYWYQQILGQGPKLLIQFQNNGVVDDSQLPKDRFSAERLKGVDSTLKIQPAKLEDSAVYLCASSSPHGTSESIQLYEQYFGPGTRLTVT.

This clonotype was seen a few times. CDR3 coding DNA: TGCGCCAGCAGCCAAGAGGGAGTAAATGAGCAGTTCTTC. Protein product: CASSQEGVNEQFF. J is TRBJ2-1 and V is TRBV4-1, with D perhaps TRBD2 (5 bases). The ends were cut back, 0 bases at V and 7 bases at J, with 7 bases in the middle. Germline V gene data show CDR1 as MGHRA and CDR2 as YSYEKL. The CDR3 covers 13 residues.

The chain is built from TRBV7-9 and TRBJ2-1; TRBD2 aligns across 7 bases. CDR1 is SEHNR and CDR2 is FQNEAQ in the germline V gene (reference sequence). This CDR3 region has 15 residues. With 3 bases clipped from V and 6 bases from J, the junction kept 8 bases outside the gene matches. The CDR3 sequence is CASSLLLTSVNEQFF. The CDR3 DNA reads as TGTGCCAGCAGCTTGCTCTTAACTAGCGTCAATGAGCAGTTCTTC.

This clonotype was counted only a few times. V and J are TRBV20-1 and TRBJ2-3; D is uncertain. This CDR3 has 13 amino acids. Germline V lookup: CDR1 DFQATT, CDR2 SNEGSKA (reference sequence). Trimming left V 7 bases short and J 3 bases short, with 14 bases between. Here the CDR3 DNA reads TGCAGTGGGGTTCTCAGCATGACAGATACGCAGTATTTT. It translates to CSGVLSMTDTQYF.

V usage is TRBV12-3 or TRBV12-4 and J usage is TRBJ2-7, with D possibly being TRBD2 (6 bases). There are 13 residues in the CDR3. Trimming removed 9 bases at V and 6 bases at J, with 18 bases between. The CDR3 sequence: CASHRDGGAEQYF. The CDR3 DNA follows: TGTGCCAGTCACCGCGACGGGGGAGCCGAGCAGTACTTC.

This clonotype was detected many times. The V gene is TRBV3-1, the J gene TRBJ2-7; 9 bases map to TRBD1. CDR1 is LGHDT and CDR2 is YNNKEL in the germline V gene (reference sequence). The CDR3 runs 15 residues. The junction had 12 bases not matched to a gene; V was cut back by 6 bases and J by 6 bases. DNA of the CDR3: TGTGCCAGCAGTGACTACGGGACAGGGTTCGGCGAGCAGTACTTC. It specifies CASSDYGTGFGEQYF.

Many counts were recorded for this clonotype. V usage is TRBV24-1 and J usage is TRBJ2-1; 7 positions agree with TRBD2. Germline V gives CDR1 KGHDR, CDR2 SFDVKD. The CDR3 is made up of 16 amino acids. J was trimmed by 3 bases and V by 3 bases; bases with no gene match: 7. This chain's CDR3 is CATSDAIRGDYNEQFF. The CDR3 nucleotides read TGTGCCACCAGTGATGCTATTCGGGGGGACTACAATGAGCAGTTCTTC.

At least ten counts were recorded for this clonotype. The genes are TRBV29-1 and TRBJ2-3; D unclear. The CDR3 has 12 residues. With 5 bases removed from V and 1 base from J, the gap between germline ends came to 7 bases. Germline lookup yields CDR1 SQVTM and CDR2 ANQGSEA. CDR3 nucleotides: TGCAGCGTTTCGGGTGGCACAGATACGCAGTATTTT. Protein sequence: CSVSGGTDTQYF.